This T cell receptor (beta chain) was identified during a study of control samples from healthy donors and cancer patients. Only in-frame clones appear in the TCRdb table, and some are missing; sequencing was by immunoSEQ multiplex PCR. The table lists approximately 190,000 clones. The CDR3 runs to 15 residues. Trimming removed 0 bases from V and 8 bases from J, with 17 bases in between. CDR1 is SGHRS, CDR2 YFSETQ, per germline. Source material: blood. The sequence was obtained from a woman aged 25-40 years in good health. The V and J genes are TRBV5-1 and TRBJ1-2; D unclear. CDR3 residues: CASSLGPDVPEGYTF. The CDR3 coding sequence is TGCGCCAGCAGCTTGGGCCCCGATGTTCCGGAGGGCTACACCTTC.